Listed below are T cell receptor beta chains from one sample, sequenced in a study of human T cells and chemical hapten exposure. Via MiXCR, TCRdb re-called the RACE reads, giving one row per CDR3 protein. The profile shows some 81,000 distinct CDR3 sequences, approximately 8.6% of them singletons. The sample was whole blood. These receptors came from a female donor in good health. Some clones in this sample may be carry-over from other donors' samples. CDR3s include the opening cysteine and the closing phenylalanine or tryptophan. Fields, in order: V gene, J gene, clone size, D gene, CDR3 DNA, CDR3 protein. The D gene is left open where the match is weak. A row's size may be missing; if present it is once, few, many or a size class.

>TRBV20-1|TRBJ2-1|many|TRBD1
TGCAGCCCGACAGGGAACTACAATGAGCAGTTCTTC
CSPTGNYNEQFF
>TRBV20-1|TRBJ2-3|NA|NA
TGCAGTGCTAGATTCGCCGAAATGAATACGCAGTATTTT
CSARFAEMNTQYF
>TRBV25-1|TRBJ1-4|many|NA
TGTGCCAGCAGTGAATTCTATGAAAAACTGTTTTTT
CASSEFYEKLFF
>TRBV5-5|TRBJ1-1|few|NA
TGTGCCAGCAGCTTTATATACCCACACATGAACACTGAAGCTTTCTTT
CASSFIYPHMNTEAFF
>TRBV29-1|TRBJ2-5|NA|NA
TGCAGCGTTGCTGGCAGCACCCAAGAGACCCAGTACTTC
CSVAGSTQETQYF
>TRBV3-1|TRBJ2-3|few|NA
TGTGCCAGCAGCCAGGCGGGGTCTAGCACAGATACGCAGTATTTT
CASSQAGSSTDTQYF
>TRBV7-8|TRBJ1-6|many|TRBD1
TGTGCCAGCAGCTTAGATACAGGGGGCGGGATTGGCAATTCACCCCTCCACTTT
CASSLDTGGGIGNSPLHF
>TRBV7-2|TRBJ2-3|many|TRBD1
TGTGCCAGCAGCGCAACAGGGGACCACACAGATACGCAGTATTTT
CASSATGDHTDTQYF
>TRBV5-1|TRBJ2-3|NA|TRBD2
TGCGCCAGCAGCTGGGCGGGAGGTTCTCAAGATACGCAGTATTTT
CASSWAGGSQDTQYF
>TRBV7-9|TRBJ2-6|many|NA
TGTGCCAGCAGCTTCTCCGGGGCCAACGTCCTGACTTTC
CASSFSGANVLTF
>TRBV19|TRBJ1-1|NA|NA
TGTGCCAGTAGTATTTACCGGGCCTCGGGAGCTTTCTTT
CASSIYRASGAFF
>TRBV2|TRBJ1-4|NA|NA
TGTGCCAGCGGGGGTGGAAAACTGTTTTTT
CASGGGKLFF
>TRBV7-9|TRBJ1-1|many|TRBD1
TGTGCCAGCAGCCCAGGGGACAGGAACACTGAAGCTTTCTTT
CASSPGDRNTEAFF
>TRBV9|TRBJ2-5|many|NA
TGTGCCAGCAGCGCCTCACCCGATTTCGGTTCCCAGTACTTC
CASSASPDFGSQYF
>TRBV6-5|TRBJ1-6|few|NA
TGTGCCAGCAGTTACATGAGCCAGTTACAAGCTTCACCCCTCCACTTT
CASSYMSQLQASPLHF
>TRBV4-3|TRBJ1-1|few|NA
TGCGCCAGCAGCCAAGATCTTCACTCGACCAGTGAAGCTTTCTTT
CASSQDLHSTSEAFF
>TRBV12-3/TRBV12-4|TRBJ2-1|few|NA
TGTGCCAGCAGCGTAGTGGAAAGGCGGAAGGATGAGCAGTTCTTC
CASSVVERRKDEQFF
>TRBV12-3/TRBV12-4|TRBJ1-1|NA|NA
TGTGCCAGCAGTTCGCGCATGGGTAACACTGAAGCTTTCTTT
CASSSRMGNTEAFF
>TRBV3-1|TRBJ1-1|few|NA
TGTGCCAGCAGCCAAGTTTCCTCGGGGGCCCGGAACACTGAAGCTTTCTTT
CASSQVSSGARNTEAFF
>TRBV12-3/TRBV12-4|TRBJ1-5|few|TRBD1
TGTGCCAGCAGTTTGACAGGGGATCAGCCCCAGCATTTT
CASSLTGDQPQHF
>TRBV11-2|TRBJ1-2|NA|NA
TGTGCCAGCAGCCTTAACGGGCAAGGACTCGACGTTTATGGCTACACCTTC
CASSLNGQGLDVYGYTF
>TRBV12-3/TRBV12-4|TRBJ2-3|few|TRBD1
TGTGCCAGCAGTGATATCCGGGACAGGGGGCAAGATACGCAGTATTTT
CASSDIRDRGQDTQYF
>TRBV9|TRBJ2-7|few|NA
TGTGCCAGCAGCGCCGGTCCCTTAGACTCCTACGAGCAGTACTTC
CASSAGPLDSYEQYF
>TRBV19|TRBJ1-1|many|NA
TGTGCCAGTAGGTCTGGGGGCGTACCGGGCACTGAAGCTTTCTTT
CASRSGGVPGTEAFF
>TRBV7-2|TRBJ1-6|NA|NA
TGTGCCAGCAGCTTTGGACAGAGCTGGTATAATTCACCCCTCCACTTT
CASSFGQSWYNSPLHF
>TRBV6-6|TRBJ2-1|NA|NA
TGTGCCAGCTTTGGACTCGTTCGCCCTGGTGGGGGGGCGAAGGGCAATGAGCAGTTCTTC
CASFGLVRPGGGAKGNEQFF
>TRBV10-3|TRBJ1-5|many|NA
TGTGCCATCAGTGAGTCGAACCAGCCCCAGCATTTT
CAISESNQPQHF
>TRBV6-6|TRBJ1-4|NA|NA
TGTGCCAGCAGTTACTCCGGGGACCAGGAGGAAAAACTGTTTTTT
CASSYSGDQEEKLFF
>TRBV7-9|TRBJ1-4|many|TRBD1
TGTGCCAGCAGCTTATCCAGGGGGTTTGAAAAACTGTTTTTT
CASSLSRGFEKLFF
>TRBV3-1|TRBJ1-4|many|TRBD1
TGTGCCAGCAGCCATGCAGCCGGGACAGGGAGTGAAAAACTGTTTTTT
CASSHAAGTGSEKLFF
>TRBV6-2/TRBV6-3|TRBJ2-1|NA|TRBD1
TGTGCCAGCAGTCACAGGGGAGCAGCATACAATGAGCAGTTCTTC
CASSHRGAAYNEQFF
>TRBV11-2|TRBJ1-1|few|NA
TGTGCCAGCAGCTTGACGCCCCGGGGGGAAGCTTTCTTT
CASSLTPRGEAFF
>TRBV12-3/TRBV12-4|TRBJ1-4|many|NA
TGTGCCAGCAGACCTCTGGGAGTGAGGGATAATGAAAAACTGTTTTTT
CASRPLGVRDNEKLFF
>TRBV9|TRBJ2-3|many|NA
TGTGCCAGCAGCGTCGAGAGCCGCACAGATACGCAGTATTTT
CASSVESRTDTQYF
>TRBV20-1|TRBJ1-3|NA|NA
TGCAGTTTCCGGGACAACTCTGGAAACACCATATATTTT
CSFRDNSGNTIYF
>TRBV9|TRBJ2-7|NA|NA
TGTGCCAGCAGCCCCACCGGGGCAGGGCTATGGAACCAGTACTTC
CASSPTGAGLWNQYF
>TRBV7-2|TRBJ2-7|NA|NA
TGTGCCAGCAGCTCCAACAGGGCGGCCTACGAGCAGTACTTC
CASSSNRAAYEQYF
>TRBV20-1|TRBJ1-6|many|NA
TGCAGTGCTAGACACGAGGGAACCTATAATTCACCCCTCCACTTT
CSARHEGTYNSPLHF
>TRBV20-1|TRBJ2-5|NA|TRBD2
TGCAGTGCTAGAGACCCCAGCCCGGGAGGGTCGAGGGACCAAGAGACCCAGTACTTC
CSARDPSPGGSRDQETQYF